This T cell receptor (beta chain) is drawn from a study of T-cell memory formation after mild COVID-19. This clonotype appeared a few times. The target antigen is unknown. CDR3 size: 15 residues. Germline lookup yields CDR1 KGHSH and CDR2 LQKENI. The ends lost 5 bases at V and 4 bases at J; junction bases unmatched: 10. Each CDR3 protein is one row after TCRdb ran MiXCR on the 5' RACE reads. The data show roughly 100,000 distinct CDR3 sequences, with over 10% seen just once and 25% to 35% held by the top ten. Whole-study findings and limits: CD4/CD8 balance characterized clones contracting day 15 to 85, and CD4+ skew characterized later expanders. The second-wave clones peaking on day 37 were not confirmed as SARS-CoV-2-specific.

The clonotype was recovered from an adult woman who had mild COVID-19 (a few samples of this study predate the infection). Cell type and time point are not known. The chain employs TRBV18 and TRBJ1-1; TRBD1 aligns across 7 bases. Sequencing input: PBMCs or a T cell subset sorted from them (not recorded which). CDR3: CASSNPGQKFTEAFF. CDR3 DNA: TGTGCCAGCTCAAATCCGGGACAGAAATTCACTGAAGCTTTCTTT.